This T cell receptor (beta chain) was observed in a study of T-cell reconstitution after alpha-beta-depleted transplantation in children. Study results and caveats: Newly produced T cells mostly accounted for T-cell counts and diversity one year post-transplant. The origin of alpha-beta T cells about two months after transplant was reportedly several hundred expanded graft clones. In some patients, recipient T cells and intrathymic progenitors surviving conditioning explained high day-60 diversity.

Preparation of the TCRbeta library used unique molecular identifiers. TCRdb reanalysed the PCR reads using MiXCR and keeps one entry per CDR3 protein. There are fewer than 550,000 distinct CDR3 sequences in the sample; 8% to 11% occur only once, and 2% to 2.5% lies in the top ten. This CDR3 contains 15 residues. V was shortened by 0 bases and J by 2 bases, with 10 bases between the two germline ends. Notes on this clonotype: The antigen is undetermined.

This clonotype was sampled from a child aged 2-9 years with inherited bone marrow failure, due to receive a stem cell transplant. Sequenced here: PBMCs, sampled before TCRalphabeta/CD19-depleted stem cell transplant. V is TRBV23-1 and J is TRBJ2-5; no reliable D call. TRBV23-1 is designated an ORF whose function remains uncertain. The CDR3 spells CASSQSHSSQETQYF. The CDR3 DNA reads as TGCGCCAGCAGTCAATCGCACAGTTCTCAAGAGACCCAGTACTTC.